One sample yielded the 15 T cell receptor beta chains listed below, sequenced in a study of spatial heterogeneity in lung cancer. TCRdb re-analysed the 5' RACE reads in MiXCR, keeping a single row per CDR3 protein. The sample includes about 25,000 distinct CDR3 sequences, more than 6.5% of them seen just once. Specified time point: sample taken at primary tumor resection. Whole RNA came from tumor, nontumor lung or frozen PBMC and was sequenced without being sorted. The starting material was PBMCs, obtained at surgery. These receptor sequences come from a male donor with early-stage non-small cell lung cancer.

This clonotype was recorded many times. The CDR3, as DNA: TGTGCCAGCAGGACCTACGAGCAGTACGTC. Its protein is CASRTYEQYV. The gene calls are TRBV2 and TRBJ2-7, with D unclear. With 6 bases removed from V and 2 bases from J, the gap between germline ends came to 2 bases. CDR3 length: 10 residues. Per germline, CDR1 SNHLY and CDR2 FYNNEI.

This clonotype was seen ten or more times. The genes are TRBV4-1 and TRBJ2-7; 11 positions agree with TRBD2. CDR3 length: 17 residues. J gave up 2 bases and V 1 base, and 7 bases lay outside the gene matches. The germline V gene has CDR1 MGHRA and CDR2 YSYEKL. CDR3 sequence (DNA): TGCGCCAGCAGCCAAGGACTAGCGGGATTAACACCCTACGAGCAGTACTTC. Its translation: CASSQGLAGLTPYEQYF.

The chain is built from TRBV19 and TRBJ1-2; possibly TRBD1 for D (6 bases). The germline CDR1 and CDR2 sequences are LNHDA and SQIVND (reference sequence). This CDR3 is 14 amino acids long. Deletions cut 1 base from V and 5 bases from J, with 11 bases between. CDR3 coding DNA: TGTGCCAGTAGTATAGCCCCCGGACAGTATGGCTACACCTTC. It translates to CASSIAPGQYGYTF. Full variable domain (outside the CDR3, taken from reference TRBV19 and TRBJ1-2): DGGITQSPKYLFRKEGQNVTLSCEQNLNHDAMYWYRQDPGQGLRLIYYSQIVNDFQKGDIAEGYSVSREKKESFPLTVTSAQKNPTAFYLCASSIAPGQYGYTFGSGTRLTVV.

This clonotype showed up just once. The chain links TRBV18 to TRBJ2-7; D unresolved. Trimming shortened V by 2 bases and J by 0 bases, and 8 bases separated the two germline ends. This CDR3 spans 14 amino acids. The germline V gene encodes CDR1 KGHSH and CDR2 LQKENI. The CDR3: CASSPFRSSYEQYF. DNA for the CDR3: TGTGCCAGCTCACCATTCCGGAGCTCCTACGAGCAGTACTTC. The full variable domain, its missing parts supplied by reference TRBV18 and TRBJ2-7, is NAGVMQNPRHLVRRRGQEARLRCSPMKGHSHVYWYRQLPEEGLKFMVYLQKENIIDESGMPKERFSAEFPKEGPSILRIQQVVRGDSAAYFCASSPFRSSYEQYFGPGTRLTVT.

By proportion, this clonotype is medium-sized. The CDR3, as DNA: TGTGCCAGCAGCTTTCGAGGGGACGTAGCCAAAAACATTCAGTACTTC. It specifies CASSFRGDVAKNIQYF. The V and J genes are TRBV5-4 and TRBJ2-4; D tentatively reads TRBD1 or TRBD2 (5 bases each). Germline V CDR1 and CDR2: SGHNT, YYREEE (reference sequence). The CDR3 length is 16 residues. The V gene lost 2 bases and the J gene lost 0 bases, with 12 bases spanning the gap.

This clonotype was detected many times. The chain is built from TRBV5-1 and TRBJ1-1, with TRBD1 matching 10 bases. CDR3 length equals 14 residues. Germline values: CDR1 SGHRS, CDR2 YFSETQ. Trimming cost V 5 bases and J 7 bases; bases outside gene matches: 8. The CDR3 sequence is CASSATGGSLEAFF. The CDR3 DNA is TGCGCCAGCAGTGCGACAGGGGGCTCGCTTGAAGCTTTCTTT. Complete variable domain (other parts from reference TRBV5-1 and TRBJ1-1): KAGVTQTPRYLIKTRGQQVTLSCSPISGHRSVSWYQQTPGQGLQFLFEYFSETQRNKGNFPGRFSGRQFSNSRSEMNVSTLELGDSALYLCASSATGGSLEAFFGQGTRLTVV.

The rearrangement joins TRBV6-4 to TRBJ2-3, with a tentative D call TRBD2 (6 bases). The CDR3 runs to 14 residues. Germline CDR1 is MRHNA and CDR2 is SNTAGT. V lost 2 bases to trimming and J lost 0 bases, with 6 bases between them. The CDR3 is CASSDGGSTDTQYF. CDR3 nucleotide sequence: TGTGCCAGCAGTGACGGGGGGAGCACAGATACGCAGTATTTT.

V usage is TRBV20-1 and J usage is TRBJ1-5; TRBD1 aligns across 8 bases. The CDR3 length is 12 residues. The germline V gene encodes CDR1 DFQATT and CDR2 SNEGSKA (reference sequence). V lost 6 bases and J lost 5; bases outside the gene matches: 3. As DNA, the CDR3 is TGCAGTGCCGCGACAGGGGATCAGCCCCAGCATTTT. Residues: CSAATGDQPQHF.

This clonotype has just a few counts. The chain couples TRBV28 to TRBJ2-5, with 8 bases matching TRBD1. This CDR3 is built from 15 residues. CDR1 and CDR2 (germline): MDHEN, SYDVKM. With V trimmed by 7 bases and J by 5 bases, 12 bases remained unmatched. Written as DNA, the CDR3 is TGTGCCAGCAACCCGCAGGGGGCGAGACACGAGACCCAGTACTTC. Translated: CASNPQGARHETQYF.

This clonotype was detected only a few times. CDR3 amino acids: CSARTPSSNQPQHF. CDR3 nucleotides: TGCAGTGCTCGGACACCATCTAGCAATCAGCCCCAGCATTTT. J is TRBJ1-5 and V is TRBV20-1; D is perhaps TRBD1 (5 bases). The germline V gene has CDR1 DFQATT and CDR2 SNEGSKA (reference sequence). Trimming pared 5 bases from V and 0 bases from J, leaving 11 bases between. The CDR3 loop spans 14 amino acids.

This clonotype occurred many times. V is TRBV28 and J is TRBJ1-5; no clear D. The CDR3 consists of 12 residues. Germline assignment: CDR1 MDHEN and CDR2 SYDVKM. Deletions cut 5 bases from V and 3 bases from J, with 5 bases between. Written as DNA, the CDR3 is TGTGCCAGCAGTGAACTCAATCAGCCCCAGCATTTT. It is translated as CASSELNQPQHF. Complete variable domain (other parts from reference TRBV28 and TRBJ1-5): DVKVTQSSRYLVKRTGEKVFLECVQDMDHENMFWYRQDPGLGLRLIYFSYDVKMKEKGDIPEGYSVSREKKERFSLILESASTNQTSMYLCASSELNQPQHFGDGTRLSIL.

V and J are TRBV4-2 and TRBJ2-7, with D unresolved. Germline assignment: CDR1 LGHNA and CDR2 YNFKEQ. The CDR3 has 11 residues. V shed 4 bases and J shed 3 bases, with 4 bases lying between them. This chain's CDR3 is CASSPGYEQYF. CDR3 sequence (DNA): TGTGCCAGCAGCCCCGGCTACGAGCAGTACTTC.

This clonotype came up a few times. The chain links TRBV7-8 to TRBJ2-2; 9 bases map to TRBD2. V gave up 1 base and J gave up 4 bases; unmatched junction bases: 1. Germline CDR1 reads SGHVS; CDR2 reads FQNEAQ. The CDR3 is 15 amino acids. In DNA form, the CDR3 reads TGTGCCAGCAGCTTAGGCGGGGGGGCCACCGGGGAGCTGTTTTTT. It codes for CASSLGGGATGELFF.

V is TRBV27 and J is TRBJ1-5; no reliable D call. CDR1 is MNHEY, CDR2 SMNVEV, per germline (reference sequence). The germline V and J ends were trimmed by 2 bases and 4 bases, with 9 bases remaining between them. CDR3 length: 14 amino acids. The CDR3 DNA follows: TGTGCCAGCAGTTTACTCGCCCTTAATCAGCCCCAGCATTTT. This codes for CASSLLALNQPQHF.

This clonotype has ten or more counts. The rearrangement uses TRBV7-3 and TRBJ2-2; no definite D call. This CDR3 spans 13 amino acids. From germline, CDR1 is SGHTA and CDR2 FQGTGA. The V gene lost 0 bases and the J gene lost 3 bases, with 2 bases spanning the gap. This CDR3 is CASSLTDTGELFF. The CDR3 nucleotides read TGTGCCAGCAGCTTAACGGACACCGGGGAGCTGTTTTTT.